This TCR beta chain is drawn from a study of blood T cell repertoires in COVID-19. Study at large: Samples representing acute and convalescent COVID-19 were sourced from the United States, Italy and Spain. The cDNA or gDNA used as material had been derived from T cells, B-cell-depleted T cells, or PBMCs.

Original processing notes: Amplifying reference gene primers gave estimates of nucleated cell counts. TCRdb's copy holds only in-frame clones and misses some; the assay was immunoSEQ multiplex PCR. The D gene and trimming were derived from the DNA, and the V and J assignments and clone size from that table. The repertoire includes around 60,000 clones, roughly 74% of them detected once, and about 30% sits in the top ten. Trimming stripped 1 base from V and 2 bases from J, with 12 bases between. Germline values: CDR1 SGHVS, CDR2 FNYEAQ. This CDR3 region has 16 residues. The specimen sequenced was peripheral blood. The TCR comes from a woman of 80 years or more with acute or convalescent COVID-19. The V gene is TRBV7-6, the J gene TRBJ2-1; D might be TRBD1 (6 bases). The CDR3 region has the DNA TGTGCCAGCAGCTTAGGGGGGCTAGCAGCCTACAATGAGCAGTTCTTC. It yields the protein CASSLGGLAAYNEQFF.